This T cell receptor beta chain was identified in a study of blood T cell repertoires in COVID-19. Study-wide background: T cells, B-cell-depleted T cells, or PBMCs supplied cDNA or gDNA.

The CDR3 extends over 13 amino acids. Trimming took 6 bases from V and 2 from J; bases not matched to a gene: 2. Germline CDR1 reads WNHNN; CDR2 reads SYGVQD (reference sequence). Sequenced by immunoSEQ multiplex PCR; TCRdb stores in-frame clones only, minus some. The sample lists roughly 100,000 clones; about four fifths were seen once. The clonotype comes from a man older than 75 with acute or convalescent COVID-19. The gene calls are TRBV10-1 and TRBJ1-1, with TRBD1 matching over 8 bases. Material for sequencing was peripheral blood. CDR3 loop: CASRGQGNTEAFF. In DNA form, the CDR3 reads TGCGCCAGCAGAGGACAGGGAAACACTGAAGCTTTCTTT.